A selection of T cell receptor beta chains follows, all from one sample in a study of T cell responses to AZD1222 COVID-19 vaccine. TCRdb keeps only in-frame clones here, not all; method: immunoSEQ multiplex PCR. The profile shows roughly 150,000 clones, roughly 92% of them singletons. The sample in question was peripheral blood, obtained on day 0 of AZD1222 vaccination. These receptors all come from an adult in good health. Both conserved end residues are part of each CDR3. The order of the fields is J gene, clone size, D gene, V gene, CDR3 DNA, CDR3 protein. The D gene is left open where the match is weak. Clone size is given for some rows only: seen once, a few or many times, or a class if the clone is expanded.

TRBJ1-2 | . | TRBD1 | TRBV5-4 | TGTGCCAGCAGCTTACAGGGGCCCGGATCTCACTACACCTTC | CASSLQGPGSHYTF
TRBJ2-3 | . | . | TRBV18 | TGTGCCAGCTCACAGAATCAAGGTTCGGGCACAGATACGCAGTATTTT | CASSQNQGSGTDTQYF
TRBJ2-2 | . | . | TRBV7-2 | TGTGCCAGCAGCTCCCCGCACACCGGGGAGCTGTTTTTT | CASSSPHTGELFF
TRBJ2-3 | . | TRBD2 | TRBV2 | TGTGCCAGCAGTGCACTAGCGGGAAGTCCAGATACGCAGTATTTT | CASSALAGSPDTQYF
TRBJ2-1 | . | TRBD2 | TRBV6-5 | TGTGCCAGCAGTATGGCGGGAGGGCCGGTTGAGCAGTTCTTC | CASSMAGGPVEQFF
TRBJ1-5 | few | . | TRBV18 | TGTGCCAGCTCACCACAGGGGCTGGGACAGCCCCAGCATTTT | CASSPQGLGQPQHF
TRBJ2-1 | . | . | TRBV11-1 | TGTGCCAGCAGCTTAACGACGGGGCTGTACAATGAGCAGTTCTTC | CASSLTTGLYNEQFF
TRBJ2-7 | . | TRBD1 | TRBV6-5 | TGTGCCAGCAGTCCTTCCAGGGGGCTCCCCTACGAGCAGTACTTC | CASSPSRGLPYEQYF
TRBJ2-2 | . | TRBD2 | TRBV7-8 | TGTGCCAGCAGGTCGACTAGCGCGAACACCGGGGAGCTGTTTTTT | CASRSTSANTGELFF
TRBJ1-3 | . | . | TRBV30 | TGTGCCTGGAGTGTTTTGGCAGGGGCTGGAAACACCATATATTTT | CAWSVLAGAGNTIYF
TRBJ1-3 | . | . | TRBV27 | TGTGCCAGCAGTTTCGGAGCAGGCGGCGGAAACACCATATATTTT | CASSFGAGGGNTIYF
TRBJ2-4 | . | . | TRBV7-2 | TGTGCCAGCACCCCCTCGGGCGGGAAAAACATTCAGTACTTC | CASTPSGGKNIQYF
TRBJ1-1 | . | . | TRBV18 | TGTGCCAGCTCATCCCAGGGGAACACTGAAGCTTTCTTT | CASSSQGNTEAFF
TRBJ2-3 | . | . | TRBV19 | TGTGCCAGTAGCCAGGAACAGGGCCCAGATACGCAGTATTTT | CASSQEQGPDTQYF
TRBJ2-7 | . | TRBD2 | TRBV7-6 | TGTGCCAGCAGCCATAGCGGGAGTGGGTCCTACGAGCAGTACTTC | CASSHSGSGSYEQYF
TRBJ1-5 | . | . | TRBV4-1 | TGCGCCAGCAGCCAAGAACGAACCGGGCCCCAGCATTTT | CASSQERTGPQHF
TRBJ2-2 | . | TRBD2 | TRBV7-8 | TGTGCCAGCAGCCCGGGACTAGCGGGAGTAGACACCGGGGAGCTGTTTTTT | CASSPGLAGVDTGELFF
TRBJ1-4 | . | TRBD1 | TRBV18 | TGTGCCAGCTCACCGCGGCAGGGGGGATCATCAACTAATGAAAAACTGTTTTTT | CASSPRQGGSSTNEKLFF
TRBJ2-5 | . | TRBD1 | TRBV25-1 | TGTGCCAGCACTCCCGACAGGGGCTCGGCAGAGACCCAGTACTTC | CASTPDRGSAETQYF
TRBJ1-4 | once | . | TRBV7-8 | TGTGCCAGCAGGGCACAGGGTGGCACTAATGAAAAACTGTTTTTT | CASRAQGGTNEKLFF
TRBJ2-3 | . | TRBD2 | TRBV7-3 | TGTGCCAGCAGCAAAACCCCCGGCGGGCTAGCGGGAGGGTGGAAGGTAGATACGCAGTATTTT | CASSKTPGGLAGGWKVDTQYF
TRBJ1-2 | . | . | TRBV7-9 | TGTGCCAGCAGCTTAGACCCGGGTCAAGGCTACACCTTC | CASSLDPGQGYTF
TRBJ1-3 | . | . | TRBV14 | TGTGCCAGCAGCCAAGTGGACACCATATATTTT | CASSQVDTIYF
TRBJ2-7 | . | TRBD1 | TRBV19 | TGTGCCAGTAGTCCGACAGGGTCCTACGAGCAGTACTTC | CASSPTGSYEQYF
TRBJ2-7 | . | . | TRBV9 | TGTGCCAGCAGCGTAGATTGGAGAGACGGCGAGCAGTACTTC | CASSVDWRDGEQYF
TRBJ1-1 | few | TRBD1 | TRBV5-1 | TGCGCCAGCAGCTGGGACAGGGCGAACACTGAAGCTTTCTTT | CASSWDRANTEAFF
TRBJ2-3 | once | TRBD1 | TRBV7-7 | TGTGCTAGCAGCATCGACAGGGGCACAGATACGCAGTATTTT | CASSIDRGTDTQYF
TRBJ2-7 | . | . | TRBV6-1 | TGTGCCAGCAGCTCGGACAGTATTTACGAGCAGTACTTC | CASSSDSIYEQYF
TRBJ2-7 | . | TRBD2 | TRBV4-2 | TGTGCCAGCAGCCACGGTGTAGCGGGGGGCCCGTACGAGCAGTACTTC | CASSHGVAGGPYEQYF
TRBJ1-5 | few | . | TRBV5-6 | TGTGCCAGCAGCTACCAATCCAGACGCGATCAGCCCCAGCATTTT | CASSYQSRRDQPQHF
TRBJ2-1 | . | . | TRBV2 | TGTGCCACTCTTTGGCGGGCTAGCTCCTACAATGAGCAGTTCTTC | CATLWRASSYNEQFF
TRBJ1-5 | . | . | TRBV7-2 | TGTGCCAGCAGCTTACGGGATAGAAATCAGCCCCAGCATTTT | CASSLRDRNQPQHF
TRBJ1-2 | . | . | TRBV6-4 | TGTGCCAGCAGTGAAGGGAACTTGGAGGGCTACACCTTC | CASSEGNLEGYTF
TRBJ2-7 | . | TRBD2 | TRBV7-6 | TGTGCCAGCAGCCTTCTAGCGGGAGGAGTTACCTACGAGCAGTACTTC | CASSLLAGGVTYEQYF
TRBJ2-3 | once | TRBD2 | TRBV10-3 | TGTGCCATCAGTGCCCGACTAGCTAAGAAAAACACAGATACGCAGTATTTT | CAISARLAKKNTDTQYF
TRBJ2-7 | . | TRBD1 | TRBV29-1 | TGCAGCGTTAGCGAGGGGGCGGACGAGCAGTACTTC | CSVSEGADEQYF
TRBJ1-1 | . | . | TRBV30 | TGTGCCTGGAGTGTAAATTGGGGGGCACGGGCTTTCTTT | CAWSVNWGARAFF
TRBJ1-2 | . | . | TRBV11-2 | TGTGCCAGCAGCTTAATTCACCGAGCTAACTATGGCTACACCTTC | CASSLIHRANYGYTF